This T cell receptor beta chain was documented in a study of OX40 agonist ivuxolimab in advanced cancers. Looking at the study overall: Three patients got partial responses; one had hepatocellular carcinoma and two had cutaneous melanoma. Study results and caveats: Specificity for antigen went undetermined in the expanded peripheral T cells. At 0.1 to 3.0 mg/kg, clonal expansion of CD4+ and CD8+ blood T cells had occurred by week 6.

About this clone: Its antigen is still unknown.

Clones were read by immunoSEQ multiplex PCR, and TCRdb kept only the in-frame ones, dropping some. The sample gives tens of thousands of clones, 89% of which show up once; 0.3% to 0.45% is in the top ten. Germline V CDR1 and CDR2: SGHRS, YFSETQ. V shed 3 bases, J shed 10 bases, and the junction held 8 bases outside the gene matches. The CDR3 is made up of 13 amino acids. Peripheral blood came from all dose cohorts at three timepoints. This clonotype was sampled from an adult with an advanced solid tumor such as melanoma, head and neck, liver or kidney cancer. Here the sequenced sample was CD4+ or CD8+ T cells sorted from blood, taken in a trial of the OX40 agonist ivuxolimab. The chain is built from TRBV5-1 and TRBJ2-7; 9 nucleotides match TRBD1. As DNA, the CDR3 is TGCGCCAGCAGCTCAACTTACAGGGGGCGCCAGTACTTC. This encodes CASSSTYRGRQYF. The whole variable domain, remainder taken from reference TRBV5-1 and TRBJ2-7, is KAGVTQTPRYLIKTRGQQVTLSCSPISGHRSVSWYQQTPGQGLQFLFEYFSETQRNKGNFPGRFSGRQFSNSRSEMNVSTLELGDSALYLCASSSTYRGRQYFGPGTRLTVT.